This T cell receptor beta chain was found in a study of blood T cell repertoires in COVID-19. About the research overall: Material from acute and convalescent COVID-19 was sourced from the United States, Italy and Spain. From T cells, B-cell-depleted T cells, or PBMCs came the material, which was cDNA or gDNA.

Per the authors' pipeline: By means of reference gene primer amplification, nucleated cell counts were estimated. Sequencing was performed with immunoSEQ multiplex PCR; in TCRdb, only in-frame clones are kept and a portion is missing. That table supplies the V and J calls and clone size; D and trimming were determined from the DNA. The data show 200,000 to 250,000 clones, roughly 86% seen once. The V and J ends lost 0 bases and 4 bases respectively, with 3 bases between them. The CDR3 sequence is 12 residues long. This chain joins TRBV12-3 or TRBV12-4 and TRBJ1-2; D ambiguous. This TCR was sampled from a man in his 60s with acute or convalescent COVID-19. Sequencing was performed on peripheral blood. The CDR3, as DNA: TGTGCCAGCAGTTTAGCCTCCTATGGCTACACCTTC. This codes for CASSLASYGYTF.